Following are 15 T cell receptor beta chains from one sample sequenced in a study of cytomegalovirus exposure and HLA in healthy donors. The method was immunoSEQ multiplex PCR; TCRdb's version includes in-frame clones alone and lacks a portion of them. The sample shows about 200,000 clones, 85% to 90% of them seen only once. The sample was PBMCs. These receptors all come from a woman aged 18-29 years in good health and CMV-seronegative.

This clone was seen only a few times. The V and J genes are TRBV6-4 and TRBJ2-7; tentatively, D is TRBD1 (6 bases). The CDR3 consists of 13 residues. Trimming removed 7 bases at V and 1 base at J, with 11 bases between. Germline lookup yields CDR1 MRHNA and CDR2 SNTAGT. The CDR3 DNA is TGTGCCAGCACCTCGGACAGTTCCTACGAGCAGTACTTC. Translated, it gives CASTSDSSYEQYF.

V is TRBV5-3 and J is TRBJ1-2; D is uncertain. TRBV5-3 is designated an ORF whose function remains uncertain. The CDR3 length is 14 residues. Between the trimmed V and J ends, which lost 2 bases and 0 bases, there was a span of 8 bases. CDR3 sequence reads: CARSLDIPNYGYTF. DNA of the CDR3: TGTGCCAGAAGCTTAGACATTCCTAACTATGGCTACACCTTC.

The V call is TRBV2, the J call TRBJ2-3; maybe TRBD2 (6 bases). Looked up from germline, CDR1 is SNHLY and CDR2 is FYNNEI. The CDR3 extends over 17 amino acids. V shed 2 bases and J shed 2 bases, with 17 bases lying between them. CDR3: CASSEPGLTRDTDTQYF. The CDR3 bases are TGTGCCAGCAGTGAACCGGGACTCACCAGGGACACAGATACGCAGTATTTT.

The chain has TRBV6-1 and TRBJ2-7; D is perhaps TRBD2 (6 bases). V was cut by 4 bases and J by 3 bases, with 10 bases left in between. This CDR3 has 13 amino acids. Germline V lookup: CDR1 MNHNS, CDR2 SASEGT. The CDR3 DNA reads as TGTGCCAGCAGTGTCGCGGGGTACTACGAGCAGTACTTC. Protein product: CASSVAGYYEQYF.

This chain connects TRBV5-1 to TRBJ2-1; TRBD2 matches 14 bases. The germline CDR1 and CDR2 sequences are SGHRS and YFSETQ. The V segment lost 4 bases and the J segment 4 bases; nucleotides outside the gene matches: 7. The CDR3 consists of 17 residues. For the CDR3, the DNA is TGCGCCAGCAGCCCCGGGACTAGCGGGAGAAGGTACAATGAGCAGTTCTTC. Translation: CASSPGTSGRRYNEQFF.

On this clone itself: The junction does not match germline at one end; this may be a read error. The V and J genes are TRBV6-1 and TRBJ1-5; tentative D call: TRBD1 (5 bases). CDR1 is MNHNS, CDR2 SASEGT, per germline. The CDR3 consists of 14 residues. CDR3 region: CASTEWGDNQPQHF. In DNA, the CDR3 is TGTGCCAGCACTGAATGGGGGGACAATCAGCCCCAGCATTTT.

The chain carries TRBV19 and TRBJ1-5; a possible D gene is TRBD1 (5 bases). The germline V gene encodes CDR1 LNHDA and CDR2 SQIVND (reference sequence). This CDR3 has 14 amino acids. The V gene lost 7 bases and the J gene lost 1 base, with 11 bases spanning the gap. The CDR3 nucleotides read TGTGCCAGTAACGGGGGAATGAGCAATCAGCCCCAGCATTTT. This gives the protein CASNGGMSNQPQHF.

The V and J genes are TRBV5-1 and TRBJ2-1; 7 bases line up with TRBD2. J lost 8 bases, V lost 4 bases, and 12 bases had no gene match. From germline, CDR1 is SGHRS and CDR2 YFSETQ. The CDR3 totals 15 residues. CDR3 bases: TGCGCCAGCAGCCCCACGAGGCCACGGGGGGATGAGCAGTTCTTC. Amino acid sequence: CASSPTRPRGDEQFF.

V gene TRBV4-1 combines with J gene TRBJ2-2, with D unclear. The CDR3 length is 16 residues. V lost 0 bases and J lost 7, with 15 bases in between. Germline V gives CDR1 MGHRA, CDR2 YSYEKL. CDR3 nucleotides: TGCGCCAGCAGCCAAGATCACGTGGGTCGCGGCGGGGAGCTGTTTTTT. As protein: CASSQDHVGRGGELFF.

The chain employs TRBV28 and TRBJ2-3; TRBD2 might be the D (5 bases). This CDR3 has 14 amino acids. From germline, CDR1 is MDHEN and CDR2 SYDVKM. V gave up 8 bases and J gave up 1 base, with 13 bases separating them. The CDR3 DNA is TGTGCCAGCGGATCTTACGGGGGCACAGATACGCAGTATTTT. Translation gives CASGSYGGTDTQYF.

CDR3 bases: TGTGCCAGTAGTCCCGGGACTAGCGGGACCTTATACGAGCAGTACTTC. Amino acids: CASSPGTSGTLYEQYF. The chain carries TRBV19 and TRBJ2-7; the match to TRBD2 covers 13 bases. Germline-derived CDR1 and CDR2 are LNHDA and SQIVND (reference sequence). The CDR3 sequence is 16 residues long. V shed 5 bases and J 4 bases; nucleotides not matched to a gene: 8.

V is TRBV29-1 and J is TRBJ2-1; 7 bases line up with TRBD1. CDR1 is SQVTM and CDR2 is ANQGSEA in the germline V gene. The length of the CDR3 is 14 residues. V lost 5 bases, J lost 8 bases, and 12 bases stayed unmatched. The CDR3 here is CSVLLDRFGDEQFF. In DNA form, the CDR3 reads TGCAGCGTTCTTTTGGACAGGTTTGGGGATGAGCAGTTCTTC.

The rearrangement joins TRBV4-2 to TRBJ2-1; TRBD2 might be the D (6 bases). The CDR3 is 16 residues long. V gave up 0 bases and J gave up 1 base, with 10 bases separating them. Germline CDR1 LGHNA, CDR2 YNFKEQ. The CDR3 here is CASSQDRRASYNEQFF. In DNA, the CDR3 is TGTGCCAGCAGCCAAGATAGGAGGGCGTCCTACAATGAGCAGTTCTTC.

The chain links TRBV27 to TRBJ2-1; 7 bases map to TRBD2. The CDR3 consists of 15 residues. The V and J ends lost 4 bases and 4 bases, in that order; junction bases with no gene match: 7. The germline V gene encodes CDR1 MNHEY and CDR2 SMNVEV (reference sequence). CDR3 region: CASSSQAGRYNEQFF. The DNA of the CDR3 is TGTGCCAGCAGTTCGCAAGCGGGACGTTACAATGAGCAGTTCTTC.

The chain uses TRBV30 and TRBJ1-1; tentatively, D is TRBD1 (5 bases). This CDR3 contains 13 residues. V lost 4 bases and J lost 1, with 10 bases in between. In germline, CDR1 is GTSNPN, CDR2 SVGIG (reference sequence). DNA for the CDR3: TGTGCCTGGACGGGGGATGGGAACACTGAAGCTTTCTTT. Its translation is CAWTGDGNTEAFF.